These T cell receptor beta chains were read from a single sample in a study of spatial heterogeneity in lung cancer. TCRdb re-called the 5' RACE reads through MiXCR, storing one row per CDR3 protein. The top ten hold 6.5% to 8.5% of the sample, which has tens of thousands of distinct CDR3 sequences, approximately 8.5% seen once. The source was PBMCs, collected at surgery. These receptors all stem from a male donor with early-stage non-small cell lung cancer. Both conserved end residues are part of each CDR3. D genes are given only for firm matches. Only part of the rows carry a size: once, few, many, or a class if the clone is expanded.

J: TRBJ2-7; D: TRBD2; size: NA; V: TRBV10-3; DNA: TGTGCCATCAGTCGGACTAGCGGGACCTACGAGCAGTACTTC; CDR3: CAISRTSGTYEQYF
J: TRBJ2-7; D: NA; size: many; V: TRBV12-3/TRBV12-4; DNA: TGTGCCAGCAGTTTATTTGGGACTCGCTACGAGCAGTACTTC; CDR3: CASSLFGTRYEQYF
J: TRBJ1-2; D: NA; size: many; V: TRBV7-9; DNA: TGTGCCAGCAGCTTAGGGGGCCCCTATGGCTACACCTTC; CDR3: CASSLGGPYGYTF
J: TRBJ2-1; D: NA; size: NA; V: TRBV5-1; DNA: TGCGCCAGCAGCTTGGGCGGAGTCTACAATGAGCAGTTCTTC; CDR3: CASSLGGVYNEQFF
J: TRBJ2-7; D: NA; size: many; V: TRBV5-4; DNA: TGTGCCAGCAGCCCCGTGGCGTCCTACGAGCAGTACTTC; CDR3: CASSPVASYEQYF
J: TRBJ1-6; D: NA; size: NA; V: TRBV3-1; DNA: TGTGCCAGCAGCCAAGCGTTTACGATCTCACCCCTCCACTTT; CDR3: CASSQAFTISPLHF
J: TRBJ2-5; D: NA; size: many; V: TRBV20-1; DNA: TGCAGTGCTACGTCTAGCGAGACCCAGTACTTC; CDR3: CSATSSETQYF
J: TRBJ2-5; D: NA; size: many; V: TRBV28; DNA: TGTGCCAGCAGTTTCCTGGGGCTGATCCAAGAGACCCAGTACTTC; CDR3: CASSFLGLIQETQYF
J: TRBJ2-1; D: TRBD2; size: many; V: TRBV20-1; DNA: TGCAGTGCTGCTAGCGGACGTTACAATGAGCAGTTCTTC; CDR3: CSAASGRYNEQFF
J: TRBJ2-1; D: TRBD2; size: NA; V: TRBV4-1; DNA: TGCGCCAGCAGCCCTCGCCCGGGACTAGCTGCAGCAAATGAGCAGTTCTTC; CDR3: CASSPRPGLAAANEQFF
J: TRBJ1-1; D: NA; size: NA; V: TRBV20-1; DNA: TGCAGTGCTAGCCACATCGGGGCTCCGAACACTGAAGCTTTCTTT; CDR3: CSASHIGAPNTEAFF
J: TRBJ2-3; D: TRBD2; size: few; V: TRBV9; DNA: TGTGCCAGCAGCGAGGGACTAGCGGGAGGCACAGATACGCAGTATTTT; CDR3: CASSEGLAGGTDTQYF
J: TRBJ1-3; D: NA; size: NA; V: TRBV6-5; DNA: TGTGCCAGCAGTTACTCAGGGGAGGGATTCTCTGGAAACACCATATATTTT; CDR3: CASSYSGEGFSGNTIYF
J: TRBJ2-3; D: NA; size: NA; V: TRBV5-1; DNA: TGCGCCAGCAGCCCCCCTTTGTCCACAGATACGCAGTATTTT; CDR3: CASSPPLSTDTQYF
J: TRBJ2-7; D: NA; size: few; V: TRBV6-5; DNA: TGTGCCAGCACCAACGGCGGGTACGAGCAGTACTTC; CDR3: CASTNGGYEQYF
J: TRBJ2-2; D: NA; size: few; V: TRBV25-1; DNA: TGTGCCAGCAGTGAACAGGCCTTGGGGCTGTTTTTT; CDR3: CASSEQALGLFF
J: TRBJ2-3; D: TRBD1; size: few; V: TRBV29-1; DNA: TGCAGCGTTGACCAGGGGGCAGATACGCAGTATTTT; CDR3: CSVDQGADTQYF
J: TRBJ1-1; D: NA; size: many; V: TRBV11-3; DNA: TGTGCCAGCAGCTTAGTCTCGGACACTGAAGCTTTCTTT; CDR3: CASSLVSDTEAFF
J: TRBJ1-1; D: TRBD1; size: many; V: TRBV6-4; DNA: TGTGCCAGCAGTCCTTTGGAAATGAGGGGACAGTTCAGCACTGAAGCTTTCTTT; CDR3: CASSPLEMRGQFSTEAFF
J: TRBJ2-5; D: NA; size: many; V: TRBV9; DNA: TGTGCCAGCTCCGTAGGGGCTGGTCAAGAGACCCAGTACTTC; CDR3: CASSVGAGQETQYF
J: TRBJ2-7; D: TRBD2; size: few; V: TRBV4-3; DNA: TGCGCCAGCAGCCAAGGGACGGGGGGCTCCTACGAGCAGTACTTC; CDR3: CASSQGTGGSYEQYF
J: TRBJ2-7; D: NA; size: many; V: TRBV29-1; DNA: TGCAGCGCGGAGGGGGACGGATTCTACGAGCAGTACTTC; CDR3: CSAEGDGFYEQYF
J: TRBJ2-7; D: NA; size: few; V: TRBV20-1; DNA: TGCAGTGGGGGGGAGCCTAGCTCCTACGAGCAGTACTTC; CDR3: CSGGEPSSYEQYF
J: TRBJ2-2; D: NA; size: NA; V: TRBV7-9; DNA: TGTGCCAGCAGCCTCGGCGGGGGCGCGAACACCGGGGAGCTGTTTTTT; CDR3: CASSLGGGANTGELFF
J: TRBJ2-1; D: NA; size: few; V: TRBV6-1; DNA: TGTGCCAGCAGTGATCAAAGGGGGTACAATGAGCAGTTCTTC; CDR3: CASSDQRGYNEQFF
J: TRBJ1-1; D: NA; size: NA; V: TRBV29-1; DNA: TGCAGCGTTGCAGACAGAAAGAACACTGAAGCTTTCTTT; CDR3: CSVADRKNTEAFF